A selection of T cell receptor beta chains follows, all from one sample in a study of blood T cell repertoires in COVID-19. Generated by immunoSEQ multiplex PCR, the TCRdb table keeps only in-frame clones and is missing some. The sample holds hundreds of thousands of clones, roughly nine tenths seen once. The source material was peripheral blood. Receptors were obtained from a man between 60 and 70 years old who had recovered from COVID-19. The conserved cysteine and the conserved F or W are not part of the CDR3 here. Each record gives: V gene, CDR3 length, J gene, CDR3 protein.

V: TRBV27; length: 11; J: TRBJ1-5; CDR3: ASSFTGIQPQH
V: TRBV6-6; length: 14; J: TRBJ1-3; CDR3: ASSSHQAANGNTIY
V: TRBV11-2; length: 13; J: TRBJ2-7; CDR3: ASSRGQGGTYEQY
V: TRBV5-1; length: 14; J: TRBJ2-1; CDR3: ASSSGTSGLYNEQF
V: TRBV11-2; length: 12; J: TRBJ2-7; CDR3: ASSSERGGYEQY
V: TRBV28; length: 12; J: TRBJ2-1; CDR3: ASSLGLTLRGQF
V: TRBV4-1; length: 11; J: TRBJ2-2; CDR3: ASSLDSVGELF
V: TRBV15; length: 17; J: TRBJ1-5; CDR3: ATSRGDRGTLSGNQPQH
V: TRBV6-5; length: 11; J: TRBJ1-5; CDR3: ASRSPSNQPQH
V: TRBV5-6; length: 13; J: TRBJ2-3; CDR3: ASSRPLRGSDTQY
V: TRBV5-6; length: 13; J: TRBJ1-3; CDR3: ASSRDSSSGNTIY